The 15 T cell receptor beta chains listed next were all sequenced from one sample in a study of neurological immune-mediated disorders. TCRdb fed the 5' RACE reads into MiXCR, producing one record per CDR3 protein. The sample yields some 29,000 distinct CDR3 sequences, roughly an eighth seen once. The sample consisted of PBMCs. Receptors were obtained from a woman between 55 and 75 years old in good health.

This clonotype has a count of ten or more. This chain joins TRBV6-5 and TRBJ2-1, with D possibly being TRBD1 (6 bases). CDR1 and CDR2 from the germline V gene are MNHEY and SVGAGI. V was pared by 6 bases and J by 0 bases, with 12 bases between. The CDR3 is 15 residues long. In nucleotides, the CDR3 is TGTGCCAGCAGGAACTCGGACAGCTCCTACAATGAGCAGTTCTTC. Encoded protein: CASRNSDSSYNEQFF.

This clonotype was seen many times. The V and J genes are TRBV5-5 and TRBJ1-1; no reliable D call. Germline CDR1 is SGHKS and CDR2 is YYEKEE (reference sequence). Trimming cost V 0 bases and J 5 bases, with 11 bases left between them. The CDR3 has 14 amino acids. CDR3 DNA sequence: TGTGCCAGCAGCTTGGTTCGGAGAGGGACTGAAGCTTTCTTT. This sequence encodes CASSLVRRGTEAFF.

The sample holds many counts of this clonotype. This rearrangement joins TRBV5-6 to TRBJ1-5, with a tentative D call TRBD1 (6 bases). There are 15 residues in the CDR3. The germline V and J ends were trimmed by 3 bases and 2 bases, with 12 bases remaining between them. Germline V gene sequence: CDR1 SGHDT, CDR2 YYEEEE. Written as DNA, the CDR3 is TGTGCCAGCAGCTCGACAGGTCCGGGCAATCAGCCCCAGCATTTT. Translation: CASSSTGPGNQPQHF. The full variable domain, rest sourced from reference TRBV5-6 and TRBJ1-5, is DAGVTQSPTHLIKTRGQQVTLRCSPKSGHDTVSWYQQALGQGPQFIFQYYEEEERQRGNFPDRFSGHQFPNYSSELNVNALLLGDSALYLCASSSTGPGNQPQHFGDGTRLSIL.

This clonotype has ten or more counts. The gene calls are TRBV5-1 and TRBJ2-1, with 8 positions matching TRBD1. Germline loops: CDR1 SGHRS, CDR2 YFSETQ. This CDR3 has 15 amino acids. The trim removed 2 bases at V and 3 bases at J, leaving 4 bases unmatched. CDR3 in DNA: TGCGCCAGCAGCTTACAGGGGGGAAACTACAATGAGCAGTTCTTC. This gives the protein CASSLQGGNYNEQFF.

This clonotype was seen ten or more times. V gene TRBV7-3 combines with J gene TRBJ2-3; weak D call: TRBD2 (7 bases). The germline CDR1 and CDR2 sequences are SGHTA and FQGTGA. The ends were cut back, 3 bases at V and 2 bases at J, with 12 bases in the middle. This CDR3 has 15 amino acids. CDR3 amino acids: CASSLGGASTDTQYF. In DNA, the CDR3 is TGTGCCAGCAGCTTGGGGGGGGCCTCCACAGATACGCAGTATTTT.

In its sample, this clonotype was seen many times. CDR3 DNA: TGTGCCAGCAGCCAGGGGACAGATACGCAGTATTTT. The encoded protein is CASSQGTDTQYF. The chain joins TRBV12-3 or TRBV12-4 to TRBJ2-3; tentatively, D is TRBD1 (6 bases). This CDR3 is built from 12 residues. V was shortened by 6 bases and J by 3 bases, with 7 bases between the two germline ends.

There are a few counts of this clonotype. In nucleotides, the CDR3 is TGTGCCAGCAGCTTAAGGGAATATGGCTACACCTTC. Its translation is CASSLREYGYTF. V is TRBV7-2 and J is TRBJ1-2; D is unclear. CDR3 size: 12 residues. Deletions cut 2 bases from V and 5 bases from J, with 6 bases between. CDR1 and CDR2 (germline): SGHTA, FQGNSA.

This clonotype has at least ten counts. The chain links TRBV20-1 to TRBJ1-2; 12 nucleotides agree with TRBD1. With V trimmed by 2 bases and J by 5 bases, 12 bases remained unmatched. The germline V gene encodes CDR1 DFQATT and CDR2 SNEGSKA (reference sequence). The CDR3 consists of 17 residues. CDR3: CSARPTGTGGIKYGYTF. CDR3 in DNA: TGCAGTGCTAGACCAACCGGGACAGGGGGCATTAAGTATGGCTACACCTTC.

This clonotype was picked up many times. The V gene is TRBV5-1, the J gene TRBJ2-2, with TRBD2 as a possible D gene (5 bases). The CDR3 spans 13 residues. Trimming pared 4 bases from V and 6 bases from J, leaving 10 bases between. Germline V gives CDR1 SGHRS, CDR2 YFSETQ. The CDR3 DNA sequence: TGCGCCAGCAGCCCACCGGGGTCCGGGGAGCTGTTTTTT. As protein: CASSPPGSGELFF. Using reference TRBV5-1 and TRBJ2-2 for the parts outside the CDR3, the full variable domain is KAGVTQTPRYLIKTRGQQVTLSCSPISGHRSVSWYQQTPGQGLQFLFEYFSETQRNKGNFPGRFSGRQFSNSRSEMNVSTLELGDSALYLCASSPPGSGELFFGEGSRLTVL.

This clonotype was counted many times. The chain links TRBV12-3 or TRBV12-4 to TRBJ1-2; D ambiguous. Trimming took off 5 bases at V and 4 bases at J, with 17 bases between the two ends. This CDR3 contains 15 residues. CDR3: CASSPSGRMLYGYTF. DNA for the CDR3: TGTGCCAGCAGTCCGAGTGGACGGATGCTCTATGGCTACACCTTC.

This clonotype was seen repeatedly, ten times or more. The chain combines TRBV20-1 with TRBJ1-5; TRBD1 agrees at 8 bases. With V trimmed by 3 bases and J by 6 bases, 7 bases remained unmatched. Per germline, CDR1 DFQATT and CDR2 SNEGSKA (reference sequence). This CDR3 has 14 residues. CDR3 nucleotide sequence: TGCAGTGCTAGTGCGCAGGGGGCCGTTCAGCCCCAGCATTTT. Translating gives CSASAQGAVQPQHF.

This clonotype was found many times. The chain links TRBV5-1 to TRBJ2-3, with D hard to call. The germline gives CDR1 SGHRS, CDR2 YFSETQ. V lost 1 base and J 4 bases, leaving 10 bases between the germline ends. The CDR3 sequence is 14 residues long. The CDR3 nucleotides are TGCGCCAGCAGCTTGTTGGCCTCACCAGATACGCAGTATTTT. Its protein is CASSLLASPDTQYF. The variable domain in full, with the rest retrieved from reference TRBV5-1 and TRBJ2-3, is KAGVTQTPRYLIKTRGQQVTLSCSPISGHRSVSWYQQTPGQGLQFLFEYFSETQRNKGNFPGRFSGRQFSNSRSEMNVSTLELGDSALYLCASSLLASPDTQYFGPGTRLTVL.

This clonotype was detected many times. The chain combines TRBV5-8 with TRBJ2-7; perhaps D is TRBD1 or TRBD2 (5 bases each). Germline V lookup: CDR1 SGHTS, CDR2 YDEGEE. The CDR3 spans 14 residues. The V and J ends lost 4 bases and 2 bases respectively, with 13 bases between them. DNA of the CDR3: TGTGCCAGCAGCCCCGGGACGGGCACCTACGAGCAGTACTTC. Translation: CASSPGTGTYEQYF.

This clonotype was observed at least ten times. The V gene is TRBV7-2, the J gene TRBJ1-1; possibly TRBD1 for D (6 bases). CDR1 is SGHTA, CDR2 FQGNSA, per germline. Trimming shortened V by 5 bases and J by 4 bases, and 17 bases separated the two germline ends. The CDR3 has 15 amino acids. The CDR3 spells CASSRGRAGVTEAFF. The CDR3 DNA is TGTGCCAGCAGCCGCGGAAGGGCAGGGGTCACTGAAGCTTTCTTT.

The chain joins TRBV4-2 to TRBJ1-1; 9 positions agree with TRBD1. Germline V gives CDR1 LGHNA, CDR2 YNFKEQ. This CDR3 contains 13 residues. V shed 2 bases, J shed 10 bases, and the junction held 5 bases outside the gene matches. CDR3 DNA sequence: TGTGCCAGCAGCCAAACGACAGGGGGTGGAGCTTTCTTT. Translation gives CASSQTTGGGAFF.